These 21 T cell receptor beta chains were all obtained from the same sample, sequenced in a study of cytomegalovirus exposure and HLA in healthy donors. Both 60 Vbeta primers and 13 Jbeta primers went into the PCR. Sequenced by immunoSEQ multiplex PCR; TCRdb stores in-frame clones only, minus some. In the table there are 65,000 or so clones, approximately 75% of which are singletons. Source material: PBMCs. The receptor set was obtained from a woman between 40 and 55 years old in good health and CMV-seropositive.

CDR3 nucleotide sequence: TGCGCCAGCAGCTTGGATAGGCCTACGGGGGAGGATGGCTACACCTTC. Translated, it gives CASSLDRPTGEDGYTF. The chain is built from TRBV5-1 and TRBJ1-2; a possible D gene is TRBD1 (5 bases). With 0 bases removed from V and 6 bases from J, the gap between germline ends came to 18 bases. Germline CDR1 is SGHRS and CDR2 is YFSETQ. This CDR3 region has 16 residues.

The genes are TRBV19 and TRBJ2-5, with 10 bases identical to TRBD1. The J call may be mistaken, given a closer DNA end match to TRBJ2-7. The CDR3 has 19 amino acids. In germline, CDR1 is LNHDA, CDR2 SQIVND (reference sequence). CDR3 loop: CASSIFGQGVSSVSYEQYF. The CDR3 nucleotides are TGTGCCAGTAGTATATTCGGACAGGGGGTTTCTTCGGTATCCTACGAGCAGTACTTC.

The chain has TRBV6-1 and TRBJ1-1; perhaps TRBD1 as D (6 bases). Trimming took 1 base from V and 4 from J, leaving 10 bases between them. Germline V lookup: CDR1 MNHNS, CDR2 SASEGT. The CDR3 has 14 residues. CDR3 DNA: TGTGCCAGCAGTGAAGACAGGGAAATCACTGAAGCTTTCTTT. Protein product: CASSEDREITEAFF.

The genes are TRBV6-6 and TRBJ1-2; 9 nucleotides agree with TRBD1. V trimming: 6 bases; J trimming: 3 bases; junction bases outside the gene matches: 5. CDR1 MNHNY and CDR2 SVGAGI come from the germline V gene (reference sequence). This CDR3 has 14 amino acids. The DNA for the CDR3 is TGTGCCAGCAGCCGACAGGGGGGGGACTATGGCTACACCTTC. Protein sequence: CASSRQGGDYGYTF.

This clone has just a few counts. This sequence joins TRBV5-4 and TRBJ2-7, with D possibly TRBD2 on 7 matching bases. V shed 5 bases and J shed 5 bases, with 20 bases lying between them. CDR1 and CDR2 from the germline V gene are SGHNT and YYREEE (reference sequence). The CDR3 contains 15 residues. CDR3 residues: CASSSMRGGVDEQYF. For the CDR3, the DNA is TGTGCCAGCAGTTCTATGAGGGGGGGGGTAGACGAGCAGTACTTC.

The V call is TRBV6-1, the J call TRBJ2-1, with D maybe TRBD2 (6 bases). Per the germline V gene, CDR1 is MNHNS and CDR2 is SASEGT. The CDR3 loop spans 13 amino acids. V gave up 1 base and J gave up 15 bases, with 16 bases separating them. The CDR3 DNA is TGTGCCAGCAGTGAAGGGCTAGCGAGTATTCCGTTCTTC. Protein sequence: CASSEGLASIPFF.

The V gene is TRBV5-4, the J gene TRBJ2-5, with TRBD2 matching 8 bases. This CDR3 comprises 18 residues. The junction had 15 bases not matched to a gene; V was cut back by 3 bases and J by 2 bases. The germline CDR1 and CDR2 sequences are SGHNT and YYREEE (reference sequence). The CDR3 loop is CASSSEGFGVAGQETQYF. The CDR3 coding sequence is TGTGCCAGCAGCTCAGAGGGATTTGGGGTAGCGGGGCAAGAGACCCAGTACTTC.

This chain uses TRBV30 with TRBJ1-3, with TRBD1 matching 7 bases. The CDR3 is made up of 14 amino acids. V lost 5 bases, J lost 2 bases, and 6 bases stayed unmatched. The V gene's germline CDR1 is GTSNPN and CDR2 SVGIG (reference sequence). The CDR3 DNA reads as TGTGCCTGGGAGACAGGGACGGCTGGAAACACCATATATTTT. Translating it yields CAWETGTAGNTIYF.

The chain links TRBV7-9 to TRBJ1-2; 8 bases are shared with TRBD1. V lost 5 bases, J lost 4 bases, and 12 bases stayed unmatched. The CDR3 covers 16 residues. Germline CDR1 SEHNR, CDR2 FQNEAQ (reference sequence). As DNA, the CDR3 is TGTGCCAGCAGCCAAGACAGGGGATGGGGCCCCTATGGCTACACCTTC. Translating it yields CASSQDRGWGPYGYTF.

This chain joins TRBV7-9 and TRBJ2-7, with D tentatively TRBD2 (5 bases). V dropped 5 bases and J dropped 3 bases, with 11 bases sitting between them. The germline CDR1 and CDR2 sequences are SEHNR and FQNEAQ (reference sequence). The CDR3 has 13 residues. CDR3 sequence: CASSLNGDYEQYF. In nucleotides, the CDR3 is TGTGCCAGCAGCCTAAACGGGGACTACGAGCAGTACTTC.

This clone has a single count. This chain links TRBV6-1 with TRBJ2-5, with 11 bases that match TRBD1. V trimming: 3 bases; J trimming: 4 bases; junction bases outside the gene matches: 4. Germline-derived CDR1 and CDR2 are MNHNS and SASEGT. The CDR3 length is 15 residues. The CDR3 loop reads CASSDGQGARETQYF. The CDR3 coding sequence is TGTGCCAGCAGTGATGGACAGGGGGCCAGAGAGACCCAGTACTTC.

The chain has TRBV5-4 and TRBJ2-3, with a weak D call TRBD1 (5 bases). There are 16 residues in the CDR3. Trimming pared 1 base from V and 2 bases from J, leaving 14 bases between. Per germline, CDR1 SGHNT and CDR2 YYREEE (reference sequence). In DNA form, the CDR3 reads TGTGCCAGCAGCTTGAGAGGCGGCAGGGTCACAGATACGCAGTATTTT. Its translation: CASSLRGGRVTDTQYF.

CDR3 protein: CASSEAPGTQETQYF. The CDR3 DNA is TGTGCCAGCAGTGAAGCGCCCGGGACACAAGAGACCCAGTACTTC. V gene TRBV2 combines with J gene TRBJ2-5; a weak D match, TRBD1 (6 bases). This CDR3 is built from 15 residues. The V end was cut by 0 bases, the J end by 2 bases, with 10 bases between. From germline, CDR1 is SNHLY and CDR2 FYNNEI.

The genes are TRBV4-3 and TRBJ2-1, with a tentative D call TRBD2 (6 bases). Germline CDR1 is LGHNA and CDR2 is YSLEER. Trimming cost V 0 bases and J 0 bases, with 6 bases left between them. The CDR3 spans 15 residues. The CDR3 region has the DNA TGCGCCAGCAGCCAAGACGGGAGCTCCTACAATGAGCAGTTCTTC. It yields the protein CASSQDGSSYNEQFF.

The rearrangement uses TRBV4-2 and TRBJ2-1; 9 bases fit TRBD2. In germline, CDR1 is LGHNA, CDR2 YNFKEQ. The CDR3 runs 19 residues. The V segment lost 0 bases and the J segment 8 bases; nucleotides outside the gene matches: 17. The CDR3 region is CASSQDSASLGTSSHEQFF. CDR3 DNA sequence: TGTGCCAGCAGCCAAGATTCAGCGTCTCTCGGGACTAGCTCTCATGAGCAGTTCTTC.

CDR3 loop: CASSKSRLAGEYGTDTQYF. For the CDR3, the DNA is TGTGCCAGCAGCAAAAGTCGGCTAGCGGGGGAGTATGGCACAGATACGCAGTATTTT. The J gene is TRBJ2-3, the V gene TRBV9; 10 bases map to TRBD2. The CDR3 extends over 19 amino acids. The germline CDR1 and CDR2 sequences are SGDLS and YYNGEE. The V gene end was trimmed by 4 bases and the J gene end by 1 base; junction bases not matched to a gene: 15.

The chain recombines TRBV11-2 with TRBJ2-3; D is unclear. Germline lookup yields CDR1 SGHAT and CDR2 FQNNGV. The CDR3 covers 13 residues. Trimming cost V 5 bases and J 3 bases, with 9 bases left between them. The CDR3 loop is CASSGYRTDTQYF. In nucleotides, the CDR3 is TGTGCCAGCAGCGGTTATCGGACAGATACGCAGTATTTT.

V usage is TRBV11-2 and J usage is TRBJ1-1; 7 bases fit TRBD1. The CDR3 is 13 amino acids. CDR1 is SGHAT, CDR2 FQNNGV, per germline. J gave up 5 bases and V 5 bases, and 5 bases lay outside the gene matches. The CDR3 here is CASSRDRRTEAFF. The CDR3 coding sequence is TGTGCCAGCAGCCGGGACAGACGGACTGAAGCTTTCTTT.

The CDR3 loop reads CASSIDGKRNQPQHF. CDR3 DNA: TGTGCCAGTAGTATCGACGGGAAACGCAATCAGCCCCAGCATTTT. The chain couples TRBV19 to TRBJ1-5; D remains ambiguous. Germline V gene data show CDR1 as LNHDA and CDR2 as SQIVND (reference sequence). Trimming took 3 bases from V and 2 from J, leaving 11 bases between them. The CDR3 has 15 residues.

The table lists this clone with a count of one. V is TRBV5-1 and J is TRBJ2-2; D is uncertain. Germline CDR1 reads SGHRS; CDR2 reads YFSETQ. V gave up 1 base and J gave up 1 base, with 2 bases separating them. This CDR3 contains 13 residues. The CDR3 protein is CASSLQNTGELFF. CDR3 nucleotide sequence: TGCGCCAGCAGCTTGCAGAACACCGGGGAGCTGTTTTTT. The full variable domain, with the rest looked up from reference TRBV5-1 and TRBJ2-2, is KAGVTQTPRYLIKTRGQQVTLSCSPISGHRSVSWYQQTPGQGLQFLFEYFSETQRNKGNFPGRFSGRQFSNSRSEMNVSTLELGDSALYLCASSLQNTGELFFGEGSRLTVL.

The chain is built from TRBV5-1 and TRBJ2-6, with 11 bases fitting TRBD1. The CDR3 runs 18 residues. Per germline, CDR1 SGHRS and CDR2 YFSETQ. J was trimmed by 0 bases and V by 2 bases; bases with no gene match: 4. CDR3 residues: CASSFWTGGYSGANVLTF. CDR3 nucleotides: TGCGCCAGCAGCTTCTGGACAGGGGGCTACTCTGGGGCCAACGTCCTGACTTTC.